This T cell receptor (beta chain) was recorded in a study of blood T cell repertoires in COVID-19 (dated by TCRdb to 2018 to 2021). Looking at the study overall: The collaborator samples originated in the United States, Italy and Spain and spanned the acute and convalescent phases of COVID-19. The dataset comprised deeply sampled blood TCRbeta repertoires from subjects exposed to, actively infected with, or recovered from COVID-19. The samples were drawn from the first 160 participants of the ongoing ImmuneRACE study and from 950 to 1,500 subjects provided by 6 global collaborators. Where available, HLA class I and class II types were obtained from metadata supplied by the sample provider rather than from assay-based typing. The repertoires were released in a freely available public database meant as a resource for research on the immune response to SARS-CoV-2. The material from the prospective study consisted of cDNA or gDNA derived from T cells, B-cell-depleted T cells, or PBMCs. Sample metadata almost always included a de-identified subject ID, COVID-19 status, age in years and sex.

Each collaborating institution followed its own protocols to collect whole blood in K2EDTA tubes. For TCRbeta analysis, collaborators shipped samples as frozen whole blood, isolated PBMCs, or DNA extracted from either of those sample types. TCRbeta CDR3 regions were amplified from genomic DNA using the immunoSEQ Assay, a bias-controlled multiplex PCR. On the authors' methods: The number of nucleated cells in each sample was estimated from the amplification of reference gene primers within the assay. To quantify the absolute abundance of each unique TCRbeta CDR3 rearrangement, sequence reads were collapsed and filtered. Productive Simpson clonality was computed per sample as the square root of Simpson's diversity index over productive rearrangements. Sourced from immuneACCESS, this table was stored by TCRdb with only in-frame sequences that have V and J called. A share of the clones is absent; for the studies checked, an unresolved V gene accounts for under half, and the remainder has no known explanation. V, J and clone size were drawn from that table, and D and trimming were deduced from the DNA. For this sample the table gives about 190,000 clones, of which 78% were detected only once. The ten biggest clones cover 2.5% to 3.5% of the sample.

The V end loses 2 bases and the J end loses 4 bases, and a stretch of 10 bases separates them. The CDR3 has 14 amino acids, counting the end cysteine and phenylalanine. Only CDR3 DNA remains: 42 bases, in frame from the first base. CDR1 KGHSH and CDR2 LQKENI were looked up in the germline V gene. This clone was observed a single time. This clone's antigen is unknown. Qualities for individual bases were not recorded, and no much larger clone is one base off. Broader findings and caveats from the paper: Clinical and demographic metadata were provided uncurated, with the amount varying by source and participant.

The origin of this receptor is an elderly woman with active or convalescent COVID-19. Recombination linked TRBV18 to TRBJ2-3, and TRBD2 may be the D gene, going by 5 matching bases. Sequencing was carried out using peripheral blood. This receptor has the CDR3 CASSPSPGADTQYF. The DNA sequence is given as TGTGCCAGCTCACCATCCCCCGGGGCAGATACGCAGTATTTT.